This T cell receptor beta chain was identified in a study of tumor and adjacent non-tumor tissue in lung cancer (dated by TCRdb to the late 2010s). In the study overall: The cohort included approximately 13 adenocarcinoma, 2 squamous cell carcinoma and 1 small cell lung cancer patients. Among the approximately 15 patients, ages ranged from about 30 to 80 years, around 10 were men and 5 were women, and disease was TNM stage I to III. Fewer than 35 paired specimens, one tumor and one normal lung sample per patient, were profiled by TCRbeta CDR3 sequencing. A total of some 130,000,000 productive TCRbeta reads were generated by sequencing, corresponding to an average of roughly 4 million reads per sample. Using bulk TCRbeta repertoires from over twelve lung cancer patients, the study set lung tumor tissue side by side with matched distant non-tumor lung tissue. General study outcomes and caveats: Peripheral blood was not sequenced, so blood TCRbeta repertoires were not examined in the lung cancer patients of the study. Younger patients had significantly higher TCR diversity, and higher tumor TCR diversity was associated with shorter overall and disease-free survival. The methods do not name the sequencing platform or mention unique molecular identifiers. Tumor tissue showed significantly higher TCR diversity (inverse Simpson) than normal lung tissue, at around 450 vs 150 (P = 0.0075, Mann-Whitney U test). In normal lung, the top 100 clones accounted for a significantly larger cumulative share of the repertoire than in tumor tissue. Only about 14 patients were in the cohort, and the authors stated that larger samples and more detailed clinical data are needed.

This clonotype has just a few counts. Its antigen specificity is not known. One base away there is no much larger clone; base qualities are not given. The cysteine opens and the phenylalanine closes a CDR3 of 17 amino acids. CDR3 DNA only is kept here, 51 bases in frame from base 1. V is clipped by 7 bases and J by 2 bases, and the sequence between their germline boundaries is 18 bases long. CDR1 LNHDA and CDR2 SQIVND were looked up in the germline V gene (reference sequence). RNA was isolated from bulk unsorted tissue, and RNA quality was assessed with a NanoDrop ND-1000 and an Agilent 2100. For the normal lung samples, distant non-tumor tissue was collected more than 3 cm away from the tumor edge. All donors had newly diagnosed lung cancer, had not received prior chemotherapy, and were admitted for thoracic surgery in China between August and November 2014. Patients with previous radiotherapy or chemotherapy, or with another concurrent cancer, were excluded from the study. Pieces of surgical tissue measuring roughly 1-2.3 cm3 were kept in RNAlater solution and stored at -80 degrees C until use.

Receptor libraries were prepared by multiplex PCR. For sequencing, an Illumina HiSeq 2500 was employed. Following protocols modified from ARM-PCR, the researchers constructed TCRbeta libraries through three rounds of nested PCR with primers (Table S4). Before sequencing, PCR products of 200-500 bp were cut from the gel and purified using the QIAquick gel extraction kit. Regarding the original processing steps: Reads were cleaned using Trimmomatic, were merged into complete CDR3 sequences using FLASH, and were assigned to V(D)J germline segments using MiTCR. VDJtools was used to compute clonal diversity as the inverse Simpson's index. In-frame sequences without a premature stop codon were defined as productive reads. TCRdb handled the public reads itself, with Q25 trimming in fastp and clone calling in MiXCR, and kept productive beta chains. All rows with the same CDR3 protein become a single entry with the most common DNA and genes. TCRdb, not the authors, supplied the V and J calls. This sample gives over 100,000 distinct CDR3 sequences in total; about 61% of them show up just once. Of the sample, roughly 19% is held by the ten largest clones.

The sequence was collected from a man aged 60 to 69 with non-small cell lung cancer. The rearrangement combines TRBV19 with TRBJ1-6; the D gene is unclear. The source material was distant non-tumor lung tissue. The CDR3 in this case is CASTRNRGEPYNSPLHF. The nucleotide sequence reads TGTGCCAGTACCCGAAACCGGGGAGAACCCTATAATTCACCCCTCCACTTT.